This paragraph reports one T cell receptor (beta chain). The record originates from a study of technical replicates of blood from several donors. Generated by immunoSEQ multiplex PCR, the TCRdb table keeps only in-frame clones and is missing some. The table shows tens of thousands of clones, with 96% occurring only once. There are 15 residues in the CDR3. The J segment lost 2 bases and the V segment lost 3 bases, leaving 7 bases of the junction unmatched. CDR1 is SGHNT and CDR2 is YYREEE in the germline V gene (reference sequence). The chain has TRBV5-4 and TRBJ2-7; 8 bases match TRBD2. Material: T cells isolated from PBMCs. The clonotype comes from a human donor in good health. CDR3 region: CASSSTGTRAYEQYF. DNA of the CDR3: TGTGCCAGCAGCTCCACCGGGACTAGAGCCTACGAGCAGTACTTC.